What follows are 14 T cell receptor beta chains derived from one specimen sequenced in a study of T cell responses to AZD1222 COVID-19 vaccine. The table came from immunoSEQ multiplex PCR; TCRdb's copy has only in-frame clones and leaves some out. The table has 190,000 or so clones, approximately 90% seen once. Source: peripheral blood, taken 28 days after the second AZD1222 dose. The receptors come from an adult who received the AZD1222 COVID-19 vaccine.

A remark on this clone: Germline and junction disagree at one end, which may indicate a read error. The chain combines TRBV4-3 with TRBJ1-4; 8 positions agree with TRBD1. The CDR3 has 16 amino acids. The V gene's germline CDR1 is LGHNA and CDR2 YSLEER. The CDR3: CASSQEVQGAKEKLFF. For the CDR3, the DNA is TGCGCCAGCAGCCAAGAGGTCCAGGGGGCTAAAGAAAAACTGTTTTTT.

As regards this clone: In the same sample, other DNA sequences code for this CDR3. V is TRBV9 and J is TRBJ2-2; D call uncertain. V lost 0 bases and J lost 0, with 3 bases in between. The CDR3 contains 14 residues. Germline V gives CDR1 SGDLS, CDR2 YYNGEE. The CDR3 region is CASSVGTNTGELFF. CDR3 sequence (DNA): TGTGCCAGCAGCGTAGGGACGAACACCGGGGAGCTGTTTTTT. The full variable domain, with the rest looked up from reference TRBV9 and TRBJ2-2, is DSGVTQTPKHLITATGQRVTLRCSPRSGDLSVYWYQQSLDQGLQFLIQYYNGEERAKGNILERFSAQQFPDLHSELNLSSLELGDSALYFCASSVGTNTGELFFGEGSRLTVL.

The chain couples TRBV28 to TRBJ1-5; tentatively, D is TRBD1 (5 bases). CDR3 size: 13 residues. Germline loops: CDR1 MDHEN, CDR2 SYDVKM. V dropped 6 bases and J dropped 4 bases, with 10 bases sitting between them. The CDR3 loop is CASREAGNQPQHF. The CDR3 DNA is TGTGCCAGCAGAGAGGCAGGGAATCAGCCCCAGCATTTT.

V is TRBV28 and J is TRBJ1-2; 7 nucleotides align to TRBD1. J gave up 4 bases and V 7 bases, and 6 bases lay outside the gene matches. Germline V gene data show CDR1 as MDHEN and CDR2 as SYDVKM. CDR3 length equals 13 residues. CDR3 sequence (DNA): TGTGCCAGCAAACGGAGGGGGCTCTATGGCTACACCTTC. This codes for CASKRRGLYGYTF.

This chain uses TRBV7-9 with TRBJ2-7, with a possible D match to TRBD2 (5 bases). This CDR3 spans 15 amino acids. Deletions cut 5 bases from V and 2 bases from J, with 16 bases between. The germline CDR1 and CDR2 sequences are SEHNR and FQNEAQ (reference sequence). As DNA, the CDR3 is TGTGCCAGCAGCCCCGGCTCGGACTTCACCTACGAGCAGTACTTC. It translates to CASSPGSDFTYEQYF.

With respect to this clone: At the DNA level, this CDR3 is encoded by other sequences in the same sample as well. The V gene is TRBV7-2, the J gene TRBJ1-1; D perhaps matches TRBD1 (5 bases). Trimming pared 3 bases from V and 4 bases from J, leaving 9 bases between. Germline CDR1 is SGHTA and CDR2 is FQGNSA. This CDR3 is built from 13 residues. The CDR3 loop reads CASSFGGSTEAFF. The DNA for the CDR3 is TGTGCCAGCAGCTTTGGGGGGAGCACTGAAGCTTTCTTT. The variable domain in full, with the rest retrieved from reference TRBV7-2 and TRBJ1-1, is GAGVSQSPSNKVTEKGKDVELRCDPISGHTALYWYRQSLGQGLEFLIYFQGNSAPDKSGLPSDRFSAERTGGSVSTLTIQRTQQEDSAVYLCASSFGGSTEAFFGQGTRLTVV.

The chain carries TRBV30 and TRBJ2-5; D uncertain. The V end lost 1 base, the J end lost 7 bases, and 10 bases lay between the germline ends. The germline gives CDR1 GTSNPN, CDR2 SVGIG (reference sequence). This CDR3 has 12 residues. CDR3 protein: CAWSAATGTQYF. As DNA, the CDR3 is TGTGCCTGGAGTGCCGCGACGGGGACCCAGTACTTC.

The rearrangement joins TRBV28 to TRBJ1-1; 8 bases fit TRBD1. The junction had 5 bases not matched to a gene; V was cut back by 5 bases and J by 0 bases. Germline V gene sequence: CDR1 MDHEN, CDR2 SYDVKM. This CDR3 has 15 residues. CDR3 DNA sequence: TGTGCCAGCAGTACAGGGGGATCGGTGAACACTGAAGCTTTCTTT. This encodes CASSTGGSVNTEAFF.

The chain uses TRBV20-1 and TRBJ2-1, with D unresolved. CDR1 and CDR2 from the germline V gene are DFQATT and SNEGSKA (reference sequence). The CDR3 sequence is 13 residues long. V shed 3 bases and J shed 2 bases, with 8 bases lying between them. The CDR3 here is CSASEFTYNEQFF. The DNA for the CDR3 is TGCAGTGCTAGTGAGTTCACCTACAATGAGCAGTTCTTC.

For this clone: A read error may produce the germline difference seen at one junction end. This chain joins TRBV30 and TRBJ2-7, with 7 bases lining up with TRBD2. This CDR3 region has 12 residues. From germline, CDR1 is GTSNPN and CDR2 SVGIG (reference sequence). CDR3 in amino acids: CAWSGGGRRHLF. The CDR3 DNA reads as TGTGCCTGGAGTGGGGGGGGTCGTCGTCACCTCTTC.

The chain employs TRBV10-3 and TRBJ2-1; D gene ambiguous. Trimming shortened V by 2 bases and J by 9 bases, and 20 bases separated the two germline ends. CDR1 and CDR2 from the germline V gene are ENHRY and SYGVKD. CDR3 size: 16 residues. The chain's CDR3 is CAISELQSVSLGEQFF. Here the CDR3 DNA reads TGTGCCATCAGTGAGCTCCAAAGCGTGTCCCTTGGTGAGCAGTTCTTC.

This chain connects TRBV29-1 to TRBJ1-2, with 7 bases fitting TRBD1. Germline V lookup: CDR1 SQVTM, CDR2 ANQGSEA. The ends lost 6 bases at V and 5 bases at J; junction bases unmatched: 12. The CDR3 totals 14 residues. The CDR3 here is CSVRSPGTAYGYTF. The CDR3, as DNA: TGCAGCGTCCGATCCCCCGGGACAGCTTATGGCTACACCTTC.

This clone was counted once. V gene TRBV5-1 combines with J gene TRBJ2-5; D may be TRBD2 (6 bases). The germline CDR1 and CDR2 sequences are SGHRS and YFSETQ. The CDR3 contains 14 residues. The V end was cut by 5 bases, the J end by 2 bases, with 13 bases between. CDR3 bases: TGCGCCAGCAGTCCGGCCGGGGGTCAAGAGACCCAGTACTTC. Its translation: CASSPAGGQETQYF. Filled out from reference TRBV5-1 and TRBJ2-5, the complete variable domain reads KAGVTQTPRYLIKTRGQQVTLSCSPISGHRSVSWYQQTPGQGLQFLFEYFSETQRNKGNFPGRFSGRQFSNSRSEMNVSTLELGDSALYLCASSPAGGQETQYFGPGTRLLVL.

V gene TRBV7-3 combines with J gene TRBJ2-5; the match to TRBD1 covers 8 bases. Unmatched junction bases numbered 9, after V lost 4 bases and J lost 5 bases. CDR1 is SGHTA and CDR2 is FQGTGA in the germline V gene. This CDR3 spans 15 amino acids. The CDR3 region is CASSSGQGPRETQYF. The DNA for the CDR3 is TGTGCCAGCAGCTCAGGACAGGGACCCCGGGAGACCCAGTACTTC.